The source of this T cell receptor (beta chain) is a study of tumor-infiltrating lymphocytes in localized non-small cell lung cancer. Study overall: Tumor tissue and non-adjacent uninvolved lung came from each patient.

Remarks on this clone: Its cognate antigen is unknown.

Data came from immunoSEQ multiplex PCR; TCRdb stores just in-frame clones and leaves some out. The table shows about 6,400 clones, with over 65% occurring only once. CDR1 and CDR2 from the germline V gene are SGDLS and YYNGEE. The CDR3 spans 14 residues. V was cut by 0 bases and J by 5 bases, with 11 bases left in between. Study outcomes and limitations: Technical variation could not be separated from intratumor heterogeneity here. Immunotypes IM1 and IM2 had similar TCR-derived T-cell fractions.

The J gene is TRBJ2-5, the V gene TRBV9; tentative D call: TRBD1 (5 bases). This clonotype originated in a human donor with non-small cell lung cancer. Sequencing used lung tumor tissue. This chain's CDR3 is CASSVELGAETQYF. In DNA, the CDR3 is TGTGCCAGCAGCGTAGAATTAGGGGCGGAGACCCAGTACTTC.